These T cell receptor beta chains were read from a single sample in a study of TIL therapy for anti-PD-1-resistant metastatic lung cancer. This table comes from immunoSEQ multiplex PCR, and its TCRdb copy is limited to in-frame clones, with some not included. The sample consists of over 7,500 clones, around three quarters of them appearing once. Here the sequenced sample was tumor tissue, taken at baseline. These receptor sequences come from a person between 25 and 80 years old with non-small cell lung cancer. CDR3s include the opening cysteine and the closing phenylalanine or tryptophan. The D gene is left open where the match is weak. Clone size, where shown, is once, few, many, or a class for clones that have expanded.

abundance,v_gene,d_gene,j_gene,CDR3nt,CDR3aa
few,TRBV13,TRBD2,TRBJ2-7,TGTGCCAGCAGCTTAGAGAGGGAGGGAACCTACGAGCAGTACTTC,CASSLEREGTYEQYF
.,TRBV7-9,TRBD1,TRBJ2-7,TGTGCCAGCAGTCACCCCCGGGACAGGGGATCCTACGAGCAGTACTTC,CASSHPRDRGSYEQYF
few,TRBV28,.,TRBJ1-1,TGTGCCAGCAGCAGGTTTCGGCCGAACACTGAAGCTTTCTTT,CASSRFRPNTEAFF
few,TRBV5-1,.,TRBJ1-1,TGCGCCAGCAGTCTGAACACTGAAGCTTTCTTT,CASSLNTEAFF
.,TRBV7-8,.,TRBJ2-2,TGTGCCAGCAGCTTATCTTACCACACCGGGGAGCTGTTTTTT,CASSLSYHTGELFF
.,TRBV28,.,TRBJ1-5,TGTGCCAGCAGTTTTCGTGTAGGGGCCTCCAATCAGCCCCAGCATTTT,CASSFRVGASNQPQHF
few,TRBV18,.,TRBJ1-5,TGTGCCAGCTCCACAAGCAATCAGCCCCAGCATTTT,CASSTSNQPQHF
.,TRBV9,.,TRBJ1-5,TGTGCCAGCAGCCCCCATGGCAGCTACAATCAGCCCCAGCATTTT,CASSPHGSYNQPQHF
medium-sized,TRBV7-9,.,TRBJ1-2,TGTGCCAGCAGCTCTAATGAACCAGACTACACCTTC,CASSSNEPDYTF
.,TRBV19,TRBD2,TRBJ2-7,TGTGCCAGTAGTCCCTTGGGGACTAGCGGGACCTACGAGCAGTACTTC,CASSPLGTSGTYEQYF
.,TRBV28,.,TRBJ1-1,TGTGCCAGCAGTTTATTTTCAGCACAGTCGGGAAAGGTGACTGAAGCTTTCTTT,CASSLFSAQSGKVTEAFF
.,TRBV9,.,TRBJ1-2,TGTGCCAGCAGGCGACAGGAATATGGCTACACCTTC,CASRRQEYGYTF
.,TRBV6-1,TRBD2,TRBJ2-7,TGTGCCAGCAGTGAAGTTGGTAGCGGGAGCCCCTACGAGCAGTACTTC,CASSEVGSGSPYEQYF
.,TRBV11-3,TRBD1,TRBJ2-7,TGTGCCAGCAGCCCAGGGGGCGCAACCTTGGACGAGCAGTACTTC,CASSPGGATLDEQYF
.,TRBV11-3,TRBD1,TRBJ2-2,TGTGCCAGCAGCACCCGGACAGGGGGCAGGACCGGGGAGCTGTTTTTT,CASSTRTGGRTGELFF
.,TRBV5-1,.,TRBJ2-3,TGCGCCAGCAGCTATGAGAGGGTCACAGATACGCAGTATTTT,CASSYERVTDTQYF
few,TRBV28,.,TRBJ1-1,TGTGCCAGCAGTCCAGGGGACCTCAACACTGAAGCTTTCTTT,CASSPGDLNTEAFF
.,TRBV4-3,TRBD1,TRBJ1-4,TGCGCCAGCAGCCTTGGACAGGCCGGGGCAACTAATGAAAAACTGTTTTTT,CASSLGQAGATNEKLFF
.,TRBV6-6,.,TRBJ2-7,TGTGCCAGCTCGCAAAGCGGAGCCTACGAGCAGTACTTC,CASSQSGAYEQYF
.,TRBV10-3,.,TRBJ2-7,TGTGCCATCAGTGAAATGGCCGTGAACTCCTACGAGCAGTACTTC,CAISEMAVNSYEQYF
.,TRBV18,TRBD1,TRBJ1-1,TGTGCCAGCTCACTCACAGGGGAGGGGACTGAAGCTTTCTTT,CASSLTGEGTEAFF
.,TRBV7-2,TRBD1,TRBJ2-7,TGTGCCAGCAGCTTGGGACAGCCAGTGTCCGAGCAGTACTTC,CASSLGQPVSEQYF
.,TRBV29-1,.,TRBJ2-6,TGCAGCGTTGAATTGGGGGGCAGTGGGGCCAACGTCCTGACTTTC,CSVELGGSGANVLTF
.,TRBV11-2,.,TRBJ1-1,TGTGCCAGCAGCTTAGTACCAGGGAGCACTGAAGCTTTCTTT,CASSLVPGSTEAFF
.,TRBV2,.,TRBJ1-2,TGTGCCAGCAGGCAGGCTGGTGGGGGCGGTGGCTATGGCTACACCTTC,CASRQAGGGGGYGYTF
once,TRBV10-3,.,TRBJ2-5,TGTGCCATCAGTAATCTTTTAGGAGAGACCCAGTACTTC,CAISNLLGETQYF
.,TRBV5-6,.,TRBJ2-3,TGTGCCAGCAGCTCAGGGAGGGGGGGGAGCAGCACAGATACGCAGTATTTT,CASSSGRGGSSTDTQYF
.,TRBV6-4,.,TRBJ2-3,TGTGCCAGCAGTTCAGGGTTTTCAGATACGCAGTATTTT,CASSSGFSDTQYF
.,TRBV6-5,.,TRBJ1-6,TGTGCCAGCAGTAATCATGGACAATGGGATTCACCCCTCCACTTT,CASSNHGQWDSPLHF
.,TRBV18,.,TRBJ2-7,TGTGCCAGCTCACCAGGCCGAGCCTACGAGCAGTACTTC,CASSPGRAYEQYF
.,TRBV2,.,TRBJ2-2,TGTGCCAGCAGTGATACAGAGAACACCGGGGAGCTGTTTTTT,CASSDTENTGELFF
once,TRBV6-1,TRBD1,TRBJ1-1,TGTGCCAGCAGTGAAGCCTGGACAGGAAAGAACACTGAAGCTTTCTTT,CASSEAWTGKNTEAFF
few,TRBV30,TRBD2,TRBJ2-3,TGTGCCTGGAGTAGCACTAGCGCGTTAGATACGCAGTATTTT,CAWSSTSALDTQYF
.,TRBV29-1,TRBD2,TRBJ2-3,TGCAGCGTCCGACCTACTTCGGGGGGTACGCAGTATTTT,CSVRPTSGGTQYF
.,TRBV6-1,.,TRBJ1-2,TGTGCCAGCGTCCAAGGGGTCCAATTTAACTATGGCTACACCTTC,CASVQGVQFNYGYTF
few,TRBV7-2,.,TRBJ2-7,TGTGCCAGCAGCTTAGCTTTGGGCTACGAGCAGTACTTC,CASSLALGYEQYF
medium-sized,TRBV10-3,TRBD1,TRBJ2-7,TGTGCCATCACCGAGTTTGATAATGGGACAGCCTACGAGCAGTACTTC,CAITEFDNGTAYEQYF
.,TRBV7-2,.,TRBJ1-1,TGTGCCAGCAGCTTAGCTGGGGGACTGAACACTGAAGCTTTCTTT,CASSLAGGLNTEAFF
.,TRBV2,TRBD1,TRBJ1-5,TGTGCCAGCAGCGCGGGACAGTTCAGCAATCAGCCCCAGCATTTT,CASSAGQFSNQPQHF
.,TRBV14,.,TRBJ2-3,TGTGCCAGCAGCCAAGAAGGGCCCGGCACAGATACGCAGTATTTT,CASSQEGPGTDTQYF